Sequencing of this T cell receptor (beta chain) was carried out in a study of cytomegalovirus exposure and HLA in healthy donors. 13 Jbeta primers and 60 Vbeta primers were used for the PCR. Produced via immunoSEQ multiplex PCR; TCRdb's table is partial and in-frame only. The sample lists 65,000 to 80,000 clones, around 68% occurring once. Trimming removed 7 bases from V and 4 bases from J, with 16 bases in between. The length of the CDR3 is 14 residues. CDR1 SNHLY and CDR2 FYNNEI come from the germline V gene. Sequenced: PBMCs. The sequence derives from a middle-aged man in good health and CMV-seropositive. The chain joins TRBV2 to TRBJ1-1; unclear D gene. CDR3 region: CASNIGARPTEAFF. The CDR3 DNA reads TGTGCCAGCAACATTGGCGCCAGGCCCACTGAAGCTTTCTTT. The full variable domain, its missing parts supplied by reference TRBV2 and TRBJ1-1, is EPEVTQTPSHQVTQMGQEVILRCVPISNHLYFYWYRQILGQKVEFLVSFYNNEISEKSEIFDDQFSVERPDGSNFTLKIRSTKLEDSAMYFCASNIGARPTEAFFGQGTRLTVV.